This T cell receptor beta chain emerged from a study of T cell changes during pregnancy in multiple sclerosis. Sequenced by immunoSEQ multiplex PCR; TCRdb stores in-frame clones only, minus some. The sample records some 70,000 clones, about 90% being singletons. V lost 7 bases to trimming and J lost 6 bases, with 15 bases between them. Germline lookup yields CDR1 MNHEY and CDR2 SVGAGI. This CDR3 comprises 13 residues. This rearrangement joins TRBV6-5 to TRBJ1-1; D uncertain. This clonotype was obtained from a female donor with multiple sclerosis, enrolled in a pregnancy study. Specimen: peripheral blood, collected in the second trimester of pregnancy. The CDR3 sequence: CASTPLSGAEAFF. CDR3 nucleotides: TGTGCCAGCACTCCACTAAGCGGGGCTGAAGCTTTCTTT.